This TCR beta chain was documented in a study of long-term antiretroviral therapy in people with HIV. Overall study results and limits: Viral resistance, ART adherence and therapy changes all lacked available data. Across all time points, the repertoire was dominated by clones that expanded before ART.

Runs used v3.0 of the immunoSEQ assay and were done at survey level. The repertoire was sequenced with immunoSEQ multiplex PCR; TCRdb's copy has only in-frame clones and lacks some. The table has 20,000 to 30,000 clones, about 85% seen once; the top ten hold 8% to 9%. The germline gives CDR1 SQVTM, CDR2 ANQGSEA. The CDR3 is 14 amino acids. V lost 6 bases and J 5 bases, leaving 19 bases between the germline ends. On this clone: The target antigen is unknown.

People in the study who had HIV all got their treatment in the United States. The receptor was isolated from a middle-aged man with HIV. The rearrangement joins TRBV29-1 to TRBJ1-2; D remains ambiguous. This sample comprised unsorted PBMCs, obtained 4.7 to 5 years after starting antiretroviral therapy. In DNA, the CDR3 is TGCAGCGTGCTGTACGTAAGTGGCCTTTATGGCTACACCTTC. This sequence encodes CSVLYVSGLYGYTF.